This TCR beta chain derives from a study of blood T cell repertoires in COVID-19. Study at large: The analysed material was cDNA or gDNA that came from T cells, B-cell-depleted T cells, or PBMCs.

It was during active infection that Seattle patients were enrolled and then longitudinally followed. The CDR3 covers 12 residues. V lost 8 bases and J lost 4, with 10 bases in between. Authors' methods: Researchers report that nucleated cell counts were estimated from reference gene primer amplification. The protocol was immunoSEQ multiplex PCR, while the TCRdb copy is restricted to in-frame clones and leaves out a portion. The DNA gave D and trimming, while V, J and clone size come from that table. Of about 180,000 clones in the sample, roughly 89% were seen once. V usage is TRBV12-3 or TRBV12-4 and J usage is TRBJ2-3, with a possible D match to TRBD2 (6 bases). The specimen sequenced was peripheral blood. This clonotype was sampled from a woman aged 70-85 years with COVID-19, enrolled during active disease. CDR3 bases: TGTGCCAGCCGACTAGGAGCAGATACGCAGTATTTT. The encoded protein is CASRLGADTQYF.